The clone carrying this T cell receptor (beta chain) appeared a few times. PCR primers comprised 60 Vbeta and 13 Jbeta primers. Assay used: immunoSEQ multiplex PCR; TCRdb lists only in-frame clones, some missing. The sample yields roughly 100,000 clones, under 85% seen once. The data were taken from a study of cytomegalovirus exposure and HLA in healthy donors. Study summary: Membership in the Caucasian-associated ancestry cluster was found for about 80% of around 380 genotyped donors.

V lost 3 bases to trimming and J lost 5 bases, with 16 bases between them. The CDR3 has 15 amino acids. The germline gives CDR1 LNHDA, CDR2 SQIVND (reference sequence). This receptor was identified in a man aged 40-55 years in good health and CMV-seronegative. Sequenced sample: PBMCs. V is TRBV19 and J is TRBJ2-5, with D possibly matching TRBD1 (5 bases). The CDR3 DNA is TGTGCCAGTAGTATGCAGGGCGTCTTTCGCGAGACCCAGTACTTC. The encoded protein is CASSMQGVFRETQYF.